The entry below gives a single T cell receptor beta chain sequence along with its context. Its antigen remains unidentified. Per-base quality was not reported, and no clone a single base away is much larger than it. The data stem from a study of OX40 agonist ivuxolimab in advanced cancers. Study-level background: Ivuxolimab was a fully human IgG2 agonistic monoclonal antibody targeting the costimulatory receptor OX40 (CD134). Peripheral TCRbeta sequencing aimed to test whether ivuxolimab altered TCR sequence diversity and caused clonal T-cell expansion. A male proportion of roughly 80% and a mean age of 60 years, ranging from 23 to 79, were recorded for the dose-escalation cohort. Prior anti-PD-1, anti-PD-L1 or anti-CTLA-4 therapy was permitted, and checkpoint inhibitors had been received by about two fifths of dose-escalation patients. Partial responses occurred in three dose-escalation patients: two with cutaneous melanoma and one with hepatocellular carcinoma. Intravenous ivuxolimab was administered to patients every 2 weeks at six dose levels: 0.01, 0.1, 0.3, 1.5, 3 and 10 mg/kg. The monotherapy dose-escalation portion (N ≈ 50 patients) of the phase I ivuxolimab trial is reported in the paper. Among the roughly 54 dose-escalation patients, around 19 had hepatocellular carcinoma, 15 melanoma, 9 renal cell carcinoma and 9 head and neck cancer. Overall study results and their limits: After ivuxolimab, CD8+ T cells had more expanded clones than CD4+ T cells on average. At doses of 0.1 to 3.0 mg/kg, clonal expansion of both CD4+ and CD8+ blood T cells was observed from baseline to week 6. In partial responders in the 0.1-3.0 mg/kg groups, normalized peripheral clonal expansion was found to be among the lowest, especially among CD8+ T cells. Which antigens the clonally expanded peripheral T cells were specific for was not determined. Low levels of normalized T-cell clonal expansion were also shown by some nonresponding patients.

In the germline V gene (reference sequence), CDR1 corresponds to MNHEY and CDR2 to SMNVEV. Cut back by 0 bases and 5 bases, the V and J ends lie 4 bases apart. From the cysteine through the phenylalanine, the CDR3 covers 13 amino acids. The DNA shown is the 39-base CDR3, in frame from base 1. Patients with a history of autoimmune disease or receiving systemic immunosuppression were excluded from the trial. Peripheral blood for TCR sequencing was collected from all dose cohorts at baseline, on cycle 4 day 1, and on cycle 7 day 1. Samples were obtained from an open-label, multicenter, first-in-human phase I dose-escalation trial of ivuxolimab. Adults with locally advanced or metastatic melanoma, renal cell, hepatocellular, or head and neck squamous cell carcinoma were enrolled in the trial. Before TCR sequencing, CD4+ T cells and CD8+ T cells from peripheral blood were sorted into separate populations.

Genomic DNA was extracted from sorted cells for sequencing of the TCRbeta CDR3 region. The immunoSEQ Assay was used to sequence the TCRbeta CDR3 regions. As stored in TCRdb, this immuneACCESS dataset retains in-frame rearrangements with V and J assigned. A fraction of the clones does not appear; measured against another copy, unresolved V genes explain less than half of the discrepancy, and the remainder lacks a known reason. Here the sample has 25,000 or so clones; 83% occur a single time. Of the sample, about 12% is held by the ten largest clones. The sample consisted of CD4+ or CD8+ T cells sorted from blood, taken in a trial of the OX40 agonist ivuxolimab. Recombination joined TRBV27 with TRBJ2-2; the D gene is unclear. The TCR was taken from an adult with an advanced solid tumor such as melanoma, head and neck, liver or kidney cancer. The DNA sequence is TGTGCCAGCAGTTTATCCAGAACCGGGGAGCTGTTTTTT. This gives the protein CASSLSRTGELFF.